Presented here are 30 T cell receptor beta chains from one specimen sequenced in a study of shared clonotypes between healthy human individuals. Method: immunoSEQ multiplex PCR; TCRdb's copy keeps in-frame clones and lacks some. The table shows under 1,100,000 clones, with around 78% occurring only once. The source material was memory CD4+ T cells from PBMCs. Subset denoted: CD45RA-negative fraction. The receptors come from a man younger than 35 in good health. Some clones in this sample may be carry-over from other donors' samples.

The gene calls are TRBV10-2 and TRBJ1-2, with 7 bases aligning to TRBD1. Germline V gene data show CDR1 as WSHSY and CDR2 as SAAADI. Germline trimming cut 3 bases from V and 4 bases from J; bases unmatched to any gene: 14. CDR3 length: 17 amino acids. CDR3 sequence reads: CASSDDRVRTRGYGYTF. The CDR3 nucleotides are TGCGCCAGCAGTGACGACAGGGTTCGGACTCGGGGCTATGGCTACACCTTC.

V usage is TRBV30 and J usage is TRBJ1-1; tentatively, D is TRBD1 (6 bases). Trimming shortened V by 4 bases and J by 4 bases, and 13 bases separated the two germline ends. The CDR3 loop spans 13 amino acids. Germline loops: CDR1 GTSNPN, CDR2 SVGIG (reference sequence). The CDR3 DNA is TGTGCCTGGATGGGGGGGCGAGCCACTGAAGCTTTCTTT. Translating it yields CAWMGGRATEAFF.

In this sample, this clone turned up a few times. Its ends do not fully match the called genes, so a read error is possible. In DNA, the CDR3 is TGTGCCGGCAGTCCGGGACCTACGGTCGTGGTGCGAGCCAAAAACATTCAGTACTTC. This codes for CAGSPGPTVVVRAKNIQYF. The gene calls are TRBV27 and TRBJ2-4, with D perhaps matching TRBD1 or TRBD2 (5 bases each). The CDR3 is made up of 19 amino acids. The germline CDR1 and CDR2 sequences are MNHEY and SMNVEV (reference sequence).

The gene calls are TRBV11-2 and TRBJ2-1, with TRBD2 matching 15 bases. This CDR3 comprises 16 residues. V gave up 5 bases and J gave up 4 bases; unmatched junction bases: 3. Germline assignment: CDR1 SGHAT and CDR2 FQNNGV. CDR3: CASSPGLAGGYNEQFF. The CDR3 DNA is TGTGCCAGCAGCCCAGGACTAGCGGGAGGGTACAATGAGCAGTTCTTC.

The rearrangement uses TRBV5-1 and TRBJ1-2; unclear D gene. Between the trimmed V and J ends, which lost 4 bases and 0 bases, there was a span of 10 bases. In germline, CDR1 is SGHRS, CDR2 YFSETQ. The CDR3 is 14 amino acids. CDR3 in amino acids: CASSDGPANYGYTF. CDR3 DNA: TGCGCCAGCAGCGACGGGCCAGCTAACTATGGCTACACCTTC.

V is TRBV28 and J is TRBJ1-1, with TRBD1 matching over 7 bases. This CDR3 has 12 residues. CDR1 and CDR2 from the germline V gene are MDHEN and SYDVKM. With V trimmed by 9 bases and J by 8 bases, 9 bases remained unmatched. In nucleotides, the CDR3 is TGTGCCAGTCGCCGGGGAGGGGGCGAAGCTTTCTTT. Translation: CASRRGGGEAFF.

J is TRBJ2-5 and V is TRBV5-1, with D possibly matching TRBD2 (6 bases). With 6 bases removed from V and 5 bases from J, the gap between germline ends came to 17 bases. CDR1 and CDR2 (germline): SGHRS, YFSETQ. This CDR3 has 14 amino acids. CDR3 sequence reads: CASMAGSLVETQYF. In nucleotides, the CDR3 is TGCGCCAGCATGGCGGGATCTCTGGTCGAGACCCAGTACTTC.

This clone occurred many times. This rearrangement joins TRBV5-1 to TRBJ2-7, with TRBD1 identical over 9 bases. The trim removed 3 bases at V and 6 bases at J, leaving 10 bases unmatched. The germline V gene has CDR1 SGHRS and CDR2 YFSETQ. The CDR3 has 15 amino acids. CDR3 sequence: CASSWGDGQGTEQYF. The CDR3 region has the DNA TGCGCCAGCAGCTGGGGTGATGGACAGGGGACCGAGCAGTACTTC.

The chain has TRBV7-2 and TRBJ2-5; a possible D gene is TRBD1 (6 bases). V gave up 4 bases and J gave up 5 bases, with 20 bases separating them. The germline CDR1 and CDR2 sequences are SGHTA and FQGNSA. The CDR3 is 16 residues long. The CDR3 region is CASSSGVTLGIETQYF. For the CDR3, the DNA is TGTGCCAGCAGCTCAGGGGTTACTCTGGGAATCGAGACCCAGTACTTC.

The genes are TRBV30 and TRBJ1-1; no firm D call. The germline V gene encodes CDR1 GTSNPN and CDR2 SVGIG (reference sequence). This CDR3 is built from 14 residues. Trimming cost V 0 bases and J 2 bases, with 10 bases left between them. CDR3 DNA: TGTGCCTGGAGTGTATGGGTCGGCAACACTGAAGCTTTCTTT. Encoded protein: CAWSVWVGNTEAFF.

In its sample, this clone was seen once. Other DNA sequences in this sample translate to the same CDR3. The chain is built from TRBV7-2 and TRBJ2-5; D is perhaps TRBD2 (5 bases). Germline values: CDR1 SGHTA, CDR2 FQGNSA. The V end lost 3 bases, the J end lost 5 bases, and 7 bases lay between the germline ends. The CDR3 totals 12 residues. The CDR3 DNA sequence: TGTGCCAGCAGCTTCAGAGGGGAGACCCAGTACTTC. Translated: CASSFRGETQYF. Supplemented by reference TRBV7-2 and TRBJ2-5, the full variable domain reads GAGVSQSPSNKVTEKGKDVELRCDPISGHTALYWYRQSLGQGLEFLIYFQGNSAPDKSGLPSDRFSAERTGGSVSTLTIQRTQQEDSAVYLCASSFRGETQYFGPGTRLLVL.

The chain couples TRBV28 to TRBJ1-1; D perhaps matches TRBD1 (5 bases). The germline V gene has CDR1 MDHEN and CDR2 SYDVKM. V lost 11 bases and J lost 5, with 15 bases in between. The CDR3 consists of 12 residues. CDR3 loop: CAANSGWTEAFF. CDR3 in DNA: TGTGCCGCCAACTCAGGGTGGACTGAAGCTTTCTTT.

In its sample, this clone was seen once. This sequence joins TRBV11-1 and TRBJ2-1; possibly TRBD2 for D (6 bases). Germline CDR1 is SGHAT and CDR2 is FQDESV (reference sequence). V lost 1 base and J lost 3, with 10 bases in between. The CDR3 spans 15 residues. CDR3 sequence (DNA): TGTGCCAGCAGCTTAGGCGGGACCGTCTACAATGAGCAGTTCTTC. It encodes CASSLGGTVYNEQFF.

The chain uses TRBV7-2 and TRBJ2-7; 12 bases agree with TRBD2. The V gene's germline CDR1 is SGHTA and CDR2 FQGNSA. The CDR3 covers 15 residues. J was trimmed by 3 bases and V by 2 bases; bases with no gene match: 2. This CDR3 is CASSLRLAGDYEQYF. The CDR3 DNA reads TGTGCCAGCAGCTTACGACTAGCGGGAGACTACGAGCAGTACTTC.

This clone was seen a handful of times. In DNA, the CDR3 is TGTGCCAGCAGCTTAGGGAGGCAGGGACGTTCGAATGAGCAGTTCTTC. It encodes CASSLGRQGRSNEQFF. This chain links TRBV11-2 with TRBJ2-1, with D perhaps matching TRBD1 or TRBD2 (5 bases each). This CDR3 has 16 residues. V lost 1 base, J lost 7 bases, and 17 bases lay in between. Germline V gene sequence: CDR1 SGHAT, CDR2 FQNNGV.

The chain recombines TRBV28 with TRBJ2-4; D is uncertain. V lost 6 bases and J lost 7, with 19 bases in between. The CDR3 is 15 amino acids. Looked up from germline, CDR1 is MDHEN and CDR2 is SYDVKM. The DNA for the CDR3 is TGTGCCAGCAGACCGAGATTCGTCTCGCGTAACATTCAGTACTTC. As protein: CASRPRFVSRNIQYF.

The rearrangement joins TRBV29-1 to TRBJ2-7, with 9 nucleotides matching TRBD1. The CDR3 consists of 15 residues. V lost 7 bases and J lost 3; bases outside the gene matches: 13. Germline values: CDR1 SQVTM, CDR2 ANQGSEA. The CDR3 bases are TGCAGCGCTGTACCGGGACAGGGTGGGAACTACGAGCAGTACTTC. It yields the protein CSAVPGQGGNYEQYF.

The chain uses TRBV10-3 and TRBJ1-4; weak D call: TRBD1 (5 bases). CDR3 length equals 15 residues. V was clipped by 6 bases and J by 3 bases, with 14 bases between them. Germline-derived CDR1 and CDR2 are ENHRY and SYGVKD. DNA for the CDR3: TGTGCCATCAGGGGGGGGAGTACGGCTAATGAAAAACTGTTTTTT. Its translation is CAIRGGSTANEKLFF.

The rearrangement joins TRBV5-1 to TRBJ1-1; D perhaps matches TRBD1 (6 bases). V lost 3 bases and J lost 4, with 16 bases in between. Germline V CDR1 and CDR2: SGHRS, YFSETQ. The CDR3 has 15 amino acids. The CDR3 DNA follows: TGCGCCAGCAGCTCCCACAGGGCGGTGGGCACTGAAGCTTTCTTT. This gives the protein CASSSHRAVGTEAFF.

The gene calls are TRBV7-2 and TRBJ2-5; D perhaps matches TRBD1 (6 bases). CDR3 length: 13 residues. V was clipped by 5 bases and J by 5 bases, with 12 bases between them. CDR1 SGHTA and CDR2 FQGNSA come from the germline V gene. The CDR3 here is CASSTGMRETQYF. Written as DNA, the CDR3 is TGTGCCAGCAGCACAGGGATGCGTGAGACCCAGTACTTC.

The gene calls are TRBV11-3 and TRBJ2-1; TRBD1 or TRBD2 may be the D gene (5 bases each). CDR3 length equals 15 residues. The V end lost 5 bases, the J end lost 5 bases, and 16 bases lay between the germline ends. Germline V gives CDR1 SGHNT, CDR2 YENEEA. In DNA, the CDR3 is TGTGCCAGCAGCGCCAGGGACGCGGGCGACAATGAGCAGTTCTTC. This encodes CASSARDAGDNEQFF.

This clone turned up a few times. The chain recombines TRBV5-1 with TRBJ1-4; D perhaps matches TRBD1 (5 bases). V shed 2 bases and J shed 0 bases, with 5 bases lying between them. The CDR3 is made up of 14 amino acids. Germline V CDR1 and CDR2: SGHRS, YFSETQ. CDR3 nucleotide sequence: TGCGCCAGCAGCTTACAGGCAACTAATGAAAAACTGTTTTTT. Its protein product is CASSLQATNEKLFF.

This clone was seen a single time. The chain is built from TRBV10-3 and TRBJ2-7; D ambiguous. The V and J ends lost 6 bases and 6 bases respectively, with 21 bases between them. CDR1 ENHRY and CDR2 SYGVKD come from the germline V gene. The CDR3 totals 15 residues. In DNA form, the CDR3 reads TGTGCCATCAGCGACCCGTTGCTGCCCCTTCGCGAGCAGTACTTC. This translates into CAISDPLLPLREQYF.

This clone was detected ten times or more. This chain links TRBV5-1 with TRBJ2-7; D is unclear. The CDR3 extends over 14 amino acids. Germline loops: CDR1 SGHRS, CDR2 YFSETQ. Trimming stripped 0 bases from V and 0 bases from J, with 7 bases between. The CDR3 loop reads CASSLVQSSYEQYF. The CDR3 nucleotides are TGCGCCAGCAGCTTGGTACAGAGCTCCTACGAGCAGTACTTC.

This chain uses TRBV5-1 with TRBJ2-1; D gene ambiguous. Trimming shortened V by 0 bases and J by 10 bases, and 8 bases separated the two germline ends. Germline lookup yields CDR1 SGHRS and CDR2 YFSETQ. The CDR3 is 12 residues long. Here the CDR3 DNA reads TGCGCCAGCAGCTTGGATAGGGCCGAGCAGTTCTTC. It encodes CASSLDRAEQFF. Full variable domain (outside the CDR3, taken from reference TRBV5-1 and TRBJ2-1): KAGVTQTPRYLIKTRGQQVTLSCSPISGHRSVSWYQQTPGQGLQFLFEYFSETQRNKGNFPGRFSGRQFSNSRSEMNVSTLELGDSALYLCASSLDRAEQFFGPGTRLTVL.

The V call is TRBV10-3, the J call TRBJ1-3; weak D call: TRBD1 (5 bases). Germline values: CDR1 ENHRY, CDR2 SYGVKD. The CDR3 loop spans 14 amino acids. The germline V and J ends were trimmed by 4 bases and 3 bases, with 10 bases remaining between them. The CDR3 here is CAISAGGNGNTIYF. CDR3 bases: TGTGCCATCAGTGCGGGGGGTAATGGAAACACCATATATTTT.

This clone has a handful of counts. The chain recombines TRBV7-9 with TRBJ1-2; D is perhaps TRBD1 (5 bases). This CDR3 spans 12 amino acids. Per the germline V gene, CDR1 is SEHNR and CDR2 is FQNEAQ (reference sequence). V lost 3 bases and J 8 bases, leaving 10 bases between the germline ends. CDR3 region: CASSFLGEGYTF. DNA for the CDR3: TGTGCCAGCAGCTTCTTAGGGGAAGGCTACACCTTC.

The genes are TRBV2 and TRBJ2-7; D remains unclear. The CDR3 is made up of 13 amino acids. CDR1 is SNHLY, CDR2 FYNNEI, per germline. The ends were cut back, 3 bases at V and 0 bases at J, with 6 bases in the middle. CDR3 DNA: TGTGCCAGCAGTGATAAGTCCTCCTACGAGCAGTACTTC. Its translation: CASSDKSSYEQYF. Based on the CDR3 plus reference TRBV2 and TRBJ2-7, the full variable domain is EPEVTQTPSHQVTQMGQEVILRCVPISNHLYFYWYRQILGQKVEFLVSFYNNEISEKSEIFDDQFSVERPDGSNFTLKIRSTKLEDSAMYFCASSDKSSYEQYFGPGTRLTVT.

This clone was recorded a few times. The chain has TRBV5-4 and TRBJ2-2, with TRBD2 identical over 10 bases. V lost 1 base, J lost 9 bases, and 9 bases stayed unmatched. Per germline, CDR1 SGHNT and CDR2 YYREEE (reference sequence). The CDR3 length is 16 residues. The CDR3 sequence: CASSLFSSGSSRELFF. The CDR3 coding sequence is TGTGCCAGCAGCTTGTTTTCTAGCGGGAGTTCGAGGGAGCTGTTTTTT.

This clone was seen a single time. The chain links TRBV19 to TRBJ1-2; D might be TRBD1 (6 bases). V was clipped by 5 bases and J by 3 bases, with 16 bases between them. The CDR3 is made up of 15 amino acids. Germline CDR1 LNHDA, CDR2 SQIVND (reference sequence). CDR3 nucleotide sequence: TGTGCCAGTAGTCTTGCTGGGGGCAGAGACTATGGCTACACCTTC. Translation gives CASSLAGGRDYGYTF. Supplemented by reference TRBV19 and TRBJ1-2, the full variable domain reads DGGITQSPKYLFRKEGQNVTLSCEQNLNHDAMYWYRQDPGQGLRLIYYSQIVNDFQKGDIAEGYSVSREKKESFPLTVTSAQKNPTAFYLCASSLAGGRDYGYTFGSGTRLTVV.